The 2 T cell receptor beta chains in this list originate from one sample, sequenced in a study of PD-1 blockade in classical Hodgkin lymphoma. Every single patient, without exception, relapsed after autologous stem cell transplantation, and brentuximab vedotin exposure varied. TCRdb's copy holds only in-frame clones and misses some; the assay was immunoSEQ multiplex PCR. The data contain tens of thousands of clones, 76% of them singletons. The specimen was peripheral blood mononuclear cells (PBMCs), collected at baseline. These receptors were taken from a human donor with classical Hodgkin lymphoma.

The table lists this clone with a few counts. The genes are TRBV27 and TRBJ2-5, with D possibly being TRBD1 (5 bases). The CDR3 loop spans 16 amino acids. Germline CDR1 reads MNHEY; CDR2 reads SMNVEV (reference sequence). V was cut by 2 bases and J by 2 bases, with 15 bases left in between. In DNA form, the CDR3 reads TGTGCCAGCAGTTTAAAGGGCAGGGTGGTTCAAGAGACCCAGTACTTC. It is translated as CASSLKGRVVQETQYF.

The rearrangement joins TRBV18 to TRBJ2-7, with D maybe TRBD2 (6 bases). V shed 0 bases and J shed 2 bases, with 11 bases lying between them. This CDR3 comprises 15 residues. Per germline, CDR1 KGHSH and CDR2 LQKENI. The CDR3 sequence: CASSPPVGGTYEQYF. CDR3 coding DNA: TGTGCCAGCTCACCACCGGTCGGGGGTACCTACGAGCAGTACTTC.